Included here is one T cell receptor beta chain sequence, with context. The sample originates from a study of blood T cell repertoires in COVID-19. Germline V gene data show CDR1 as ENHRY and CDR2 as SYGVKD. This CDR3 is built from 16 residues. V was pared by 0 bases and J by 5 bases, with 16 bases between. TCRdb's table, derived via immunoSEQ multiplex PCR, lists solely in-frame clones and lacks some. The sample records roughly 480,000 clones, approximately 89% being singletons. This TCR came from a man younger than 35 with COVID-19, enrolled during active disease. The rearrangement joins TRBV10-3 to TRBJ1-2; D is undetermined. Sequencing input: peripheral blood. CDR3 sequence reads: CAISESELTGKYGYTF. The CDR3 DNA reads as TGTGCCATCAGTGAGTCGGAGCTTACCGGAAAATATGGCTACACCTTC.